These 27 T cell receptor beta chains were all obtained from the same sample, sequenced in a study of early T cells in non-severe SARS-CoV-2 infection. TCRdb passed the 5' RACE reads through MiXCR, listing each CDR3 protein once. The sample yields tens of thousands of distinct CDR3 sequences, about 10% seen once. Input material: whole blood. The receptors stem from an adult who was a healthcare worker with PCR-confirmed SARS-CoV-2 infection or an uninfected control (not recorded which).

This clonotype was seen more than once but under ten times. The chain uses TRBV7-6 and TRBJ2-5, with D maybe TRBD1 (6 bases). Germline lookup yields CDR1 SGHVS and CDR2 FNYEAQ. This CDR3 has 13 amino acids. The V end lost 1 base, the J end lost 4 bases, and 7 bases lay between the germline ends. The DNA of the CDR3 is TGTGCCAGCAGCTTAGAAGGGGGAGAGACCCAGTACTTC. Amino acid sequence: CASSLEGGETQYF. Variable domain in full (rest from reference TRBV7-6 and TRBJ2-5): GAGVSQSPRYKVTKRGQDVALRCDPISGHVSLYWYRQALGQGPEFLTYFNYEAQQDKSGLPNDRFSAERPEGSISTLTIQRTEQRDSAMYRCASSLEGGETQYFGPGTRLLVL.

This chain uses TRBV6-2 or TRBV6-3 with TRBJ2-1, with D uncertain. This CDR3 contains 16 residues. Germline V gives CDR1 MNHEY, CDR2 SVGEGT. Trimming stripped 5 bases from V and 4 bases from J, with 18 bases between. In nucleotides, the CDR3 is TGTGCCAGCAGTCAACGACCCATCCCATCATACAATGAGCAGTTCTTC. Encoded protein: CASSQRPIPSYNEQFF.

The sample holds many counts of this clonotype. V and J are TRBV20-1 and TRBJ2-3; D call uncertain. Trimming took 8 bases from V and 6 from J, leaving 12 bases between them. The germline gives CDR1 DFQATT, CDR2 SNEGSKA (reference sequence). The CDR3 consists of 11 residues. The CDR3 sequence is CSTRLVDTQYF. The CDR3 bases are TGCAGTACCCGATTAGTGGATACGCAGTATTTT.

The table lists this clonotype with a few counts. The chain has TRBV6-5 and TRBJ1-1, with D perhaps TRBD1 (5 bases). The ends were cut back, 3 bases at V and 5 bases at J, with 10 bases in the middle. The CDR3 loop spans 13 amino acids. Germline CDR1 MNHEY, CDR2 SVGAGI. CDR3 sequence reads: CASSYIRGTEAFF. The CDR3 nucleotides read TGTGCCAGCAGTTATATACGGGGGACTGAAGCTTTCTTT.

This rearrangement joins TRBV20-1 to TRBJ2-1; no clear D. Germline loops: CDR1 DFQATT, CDR2 SNEGSKA (reference sequence). The V end lost 3 bases, the J end lost 0 bases, and 9 bases lay between the germline ends. This CDR3 spans 14 amino acids. The DNA for the CDR3 is TGCAGTGCTAGCTCGCGGATCTCCTACAATGAGCAGTTCTTC. Protein sequence: CSASSRISYNEQFF.

This clonotype has ten or more counts. The CDR3 nucleotides read TGTGCCAGCTCACTTCGGACTAGCGGAGCCGAGCAGTTCTTC. Protein sequence: CASSLRTSGAEQFF. The V and J genes are TRBV18 and TRBJ2-1; 10 nucleotides agree with TRBD2. The CDR3 consists of 14 residues. With V trimmed by 4 bases and J by 10 bases, 7 bases remained unmatched. Looked up from germline, CDR1 is KGHSH and CDR2 is LQKENI.

The CDR3 nucleotides read TGTGCCAGCAGCCCGAGGGACAGAAACACCGGGGAGCTGTTTTTT. Protein sequence: CASSPRDRNTGELFF. This chain joins TRBV11-3 and TRBJ2-2; 7 nucleotides line up with TRBD1. The germline V gene has CDR1 SGHNT and CDR2 YENEEA. CDR3 length: 15 residues. The V gene end was trimmed by 5 bases and the J gene end by 2 bases; junction bases not matched to a gene: 5.

At least ten counts were recorded for this clonotype. This chain uses TRBV7-2 with TRBJ2-3; no clear D gene. Trimming stripped 6 bases from V and 2 bases from J, with 3 bases between. Germline V gives CDR1 SGHTA, CDR2 FQGNSA. The CDR3 is made up of 11 amino acids. In DNA form, the CDR3 reads TGTGCCAGCAGTCTCACAGATACGCAGTATTTT. Protein sequence: CASSLTDTQYF.

This clonotype was observed at least ten times. The gene calls are TRBV3-1 and TRBJ2-1; D may be TRBD1 or TRBD2 (5 bases each). The CDR3 runs to 13 residues. V was clipped by 3 bases and J by 7 bases, with 10 bases between them. Germline CDR1 is LGHDT and CDR2 is YNNKEL (reference sequence). The CDR3 is CASSHGTRNEQFF. CDR3 DNA: TGTGCCAGCAGCCACGGGACGAGGAATGAGCAGTTCTTC.

The V gene is TRBV5-4, the J gene TRBJ1-3; 7 positions agree with TRBD1. This CDR3 has 15 residues. Trimming cost V 4 bases and J 4 bases; bases outside gene matches: 8. Per germline, CDR1 SGHNT and CDR2 YYREEE (reference sequence). In nucleotides, the CDR3 is TGTGCCAGCAGCGTTAAGGGGGCGCAAGGAAACACCATATATTTT. Protein sequence: CASSVKGAQGNTIYF.

This clonotype was seen many times. The CDR3 is CASSLSGLEQYF. The CDR3 DNA reads TGTGCCAGCAGCTTGTCGGGACTCGAGCAGTACTTC. The V call is TRBV11-2, the J call TRBJ2-7; D may be TRBD2 (6 bases). V was clipped by 3 bases and J by 6 bases, with 9 bases between them. This CDR3 spans 12 amino acids. The germline gives CDR1 SGHAT, CDR2 FQNNGV. Full variable domain (remainder filled in from reference TRBV11-2 and TRBJ2-7): EAGVAQSPRYKIIEKRQSVAFWCNPISGHATLYWYQQILGQGPKLLIQFQNNGVVDDSQLPKDRFSAERLKGVDSTLKIQPAKLEDSAVYLCASSLSGLEQYFGPGTRLTVT.

This clonotype was observed a few times. The gene calls are TRBV7-3 and TRBJ2-1; no firm D call. CDR3 size: 13 residues. Germline CDR1 reads SGHTA; CDR2 reads FQGTGA. Trimming removed 3 bases from V and 8 bases from J, with 11 bases in between. The CDR3: CASSLMVGDEQFF. The CDR3 nucleotides are TGTGCCAGCAGCTTGATGGTGGGCGATGAGCAGTTCTTC.

This clonotype has a count of ten or more. V usage is TRBV18 and J usage is TRBJ1-2; 8 bases line up with TRBD1. The junction had 3 bases not matched to a gene; V was cut back by 2 bases and J by 4 bases. Germline values: CDR1 KGHSH, CDR2 LQKENI. The CDR3 spans 14 residues. Here the CDR3 reads CASSPSGQVYGYTF. The CDR3 DNA reads TGTGCCAGCTCACCATCGGGACAGGTCTATGGCTACACCTTC.

This clonotype occurred a few times. CDR3 sequence reads: CASSLWREGQYEQYF. The DNA for the CDR3 is TGTGCCAGCAGCTTGTGGCGGGAGGGCCAGTACGAGCAGTACTTC. The V gene is TRBV5-4, the J gene TRBJ2-7, with 9 bases aligning to TRBD2. Germline assignment: CDR1 SGHNT and CDR2 YYREEE (reference sequence). Unmatched junction bases numbered 6, after V lost 1 base and J lost 4 bases. The CDR3 spans 15 residues. Supplemented by reference TRBV5-4 and TRBJ2-7, the full variable domain reads ETGVTQSPTHLIKTRGQQVTLRCSSQSGHNTVSWYQQALGQGPQFIFQYYREEENGRGNFPPRFSGLQFPNYSSELNVNALELDDSALYLCASSLWREGQYEQYFGPGTRLTVT.

This clonotype was seen many times. The chain is built from TRBV27 and TRBJ1-4; no clear D. Germline lookup yields CDR1 MNHEY and CDR2 SMNVEV (reference sequence). This CDR3 is built from 13 residues. V gave up 5 bases and J gave up 8 bases, with 12 bases separating them. This CDR3 reads CASSAGYGEKLFF. CDR3 DNA: TGTGCCAGCAGTGCGGGGTATGGGGAAAAACTGTTTTTT.

This chain uses TRBV11-2 with TRBJ1-2, with unresolved D. Germline V gives CDR1 SGHAT, CDR2 FQNNGV. The CDR3 spans 13 residues. V was clipped by 0 bases and J by 7 bases, with 9 bases between them. The CDR3 DNA sequence: TGTGCCAGCAGCTTAGATAGTCGGGCTGGCTACACCTTC. It is translated as CASSLDSRAGYTF.

The chain couples TRBV5-5 to TRBJ2-7, with TRBD2 matching 12 bases. Trimming took 0 bases from V and 8 from J; bases not matched to a gene: 6. This CDR3 has 15 residues. CDR1 SGHKS and CDR2 YYEKEE come from the germline V gene (reference sequence). CDR3 protein: CASSLVPSGRDQQYF. The CDR3 DNA is TGTGCCAGCAGCTTGGTTCCTAGCGGGAGGGATCAGCAGTACTTC. The full variable domain, its missing parts supplied by reference TRBV5-5 and TRBJ2-7, is DAGVTQSPTHLIKTRGQQVTLRCSPISGHKSVSWYQQVLGQGPQFIFQYYEKEERGRGNFPDRFSARQFPNYSSELNVNALLLGDSALYLCASSLVPSGRDQQYFGPGTRLTVT.

This clonotype was counted a few times. V is TRBV20-1 and J is TRBJ1-1; no definite D call. The CDR3 has 14 amino acids. In germline, CDR1 is DFQATT, CDR2 SNEGSKA (reference sequence). The V gene lost 2 bases and the J gene lost 6 bases, with 16 bases spanning the gap. CDR3 sequence reads: CSARSTGIGAEAFF. The CDR3 DNA is TGCAGTGCTAGATCTACGGGGATAGGAGCTGAAGCTTTCTTT.

This clonotype was observed at least ten times. CDR3 loop: CASRGEGVTAEQYF. For the CDR3, the DNA is TGTGCCAGCAGGGGGGAAGGGGTCACGGCCGAGCAGTACTTC. The chain recombines TRBV6-2 or TRBV6-3 with TRBJ2-7; tentatively, D is TRBD1 or TRBD2 (5 bases each). Trimming removed 6 bases from V and 6 bases from J, with 18 bases in between. Germline V gives CDR1 MNHEY, CDR2 SVGEGT. This CDR3 is built from 14 residues.

For this clonotype: Because the CDR3 is missing its conserved closing phenylalanine or tryptophan, this is likely a read error. CDR3 amino acids: CAISGTSSRGSGGELFL. The CDR3 nucleotides read TGTGCCATCAGTGGAACCTCATCCCGGGGGTCGGGCGGGGAGCTGTTTCTT. This chain links TRBV10-3 with TRBJ2-2, with a tentative D call TRBD2 (6 bases). The germline V and J ends were trimmed by 4 bases and 7 bases, with 22 bases remaining between them. In germline, CDR1 is ENHRY, CDR2 SYGVKD. The CDR3 runs to 17 residues.

At least ten counts were recorded for this clonotype. This chain joins TRBV10-3 and TRBJ1-1, with unresolved D. This CDR3 is built from 13 residues. Trimming took off 5 bases at V and 2 bases at J, with 9 bases between the two ends. Germline CDR1 and CDR2: ENHRY and SYGVKD. CDR3 sequence (DNA): TGTGCCATCAGTTTTACAGAAAACACTGAAGCTTTCTTT. Translated: CAISFTENTEAFF.

The chain uses TRBV7-8 and TRBJ2-7; D gene uncertain. Per germline, CDR1 SGHVS and CDR2 FQNEAQ. V was shortened by 5 bases and J by 4 bases, with 18 bases between the two germline ends. The CDR3 spans 15 residues. The CDR3 coding sequence is TGTGCCAGCAGCCACGACGGACCTGGGGTTTACGAGCAGTACTTC. It encodes CASSHDGPGVYEQYF.

The sample holds a few counts of this clonotype. The gene calls are TRBV29-1 and TRBJ2-7; 7 bases line up with TRBD1. CDR3 size: 14 residues. V lost 7 bases, J lost 2 bases, and 11 bases stayed unmatched. Germline CDR1 and CDR2: SQVTM and ANQGSEA. The CDR3 here is CSALTGVRPYEQYF. The CDR3 DNA is TGCAGCGCCCTAACAGGGGTCCGTCCCTACGAGCAGTACTTC.

This clonotype was found many times. The rearrangement links TRBV7-8 to TRBJ2-3; D gene ambiguous. Trimming stripped 1 base from V and 3 bases from J, with 17 bases between. In germline, CDR1 is SGHVS, CDR2 FQNEAQ. The CDR3 is made up of 17 amino acids. The CDR3 sequence: CASSLGRRVKRTDTQYF. CDR3 bases: TGTGCCAGCAGCTTAGGTCGACGGGTTAAACGGACAGATACGCAGTATTTT. Variable domain in full (rest from reference TRBV7-8 and TRBJ2-3): GAGVSQSPRYKVAKRGQDVALRCDPISGHVSLFWYQQALGQGPEFLTYFQNEAQLDKSGLPSDRFFAERPEGSVSTLKIQRTQQEDSAVYLCASSLGRRVKRTDTQYFGPGTRLTVL.

This clonotype was detected only a few times. The CDR3 is CASRVAGAYTGELFF. As DNA, the CDR3 is TGTGCCAGCAGAGTAGCGGGAGCATACACCGGGGAGCTGTTTTTT. V and J are TRBV12-3 or TRBV12-4 and TRBJ2-2; 9 bases are a match to TRBD2. The CDR3 runs 15 residues. The J segment lost 3 bases and the V segment lost 6 bases, leaving 5 bases of the junction unmatched.

Turning to this clonotype: Possible read error: a much larger clone is one base away. This rearrangement joins TRBV7-2 to TRBJ1-1; D possibly corresponds to TRBD1 (5 bases). Germline CDR1 is SGHTA and CDR2 is FQGNSA. V was shortened by 5 bases and J by 8 bases, with 15 bases between the two germline ends. The CDR3 extends over 13 amino acids. The CDR3 loop reads CASSQQEGSEAFF. The CDR3, as DNA: TGTGCCAGCAGCCAACAGGAGGGCTCGGAAGCTTTCTTT.

This clonotype was counted a few times. This chain connects TRBV1 to TRBJ2-7. TRBV1 represents a pseudogene. The CDR3 consists of 10 residues. CDR3: CTILTDGEYF. DNA for the CDR3: TGCACCATCTTGACGGATGGGGAGTACTTC.